The 14 T cell receptor beta chains presented below share a single source sample, sequenced in a study of blood T cells in healthy people across ages. Primed by a sample-barcoded 5' primer and a J-beta primer mix, a second PCR proceeded for roughly 7 to 11 cycles. TCRdb re-called the 5' RACE reads through MiXCR, storing one row per CDR3 protein. The profile shows 550,000 to 800,000 distinct CDR3 sequences, 20% to 25% of them singletons. The sequencing sample was made of blood. These TCRs come from a man aged 65-85 years in good health.

The chain uses TRBV3-1 and TRBJ1-3; D is perhaps TRBD1 (5 bases). The V and J ends lost 4 bases and 0 bases respectively, with 10 bases between them. This CDR3 has 15 amino acids. The germline V gene has CDR1 LGHDT and CDR2 YNNKEL (reference sequence). The CDR3 region is CASSLMGDSGNTIYF. For the CDR3, the DNA is TGTGCCAGCAGCCTCATGGGGGACTCTGGAAACACCATATATTTT.

In the case of this clonotype: A read error may account for a junction end that differs from germline. The chain combines TRBV12-3 or TRBV12-4 with TRBJ2-5, with D possibly matching TRBD2 (5 bases). This CDR3 is built from 11 residues. The DNA for the CDR3 is TGTGCCAGCAGTTTTAGGGATGAGCGGTTCTTC. It is translated as CASSFRDERFF.

V usage is TRBV10-3 and J usage is TRBJ2-7; 8 nucleotides line up with TRBD1. The length of the CDR3 is 14 residues. Per germline, CDR1 ENHRY and CDR2 SYGVKD. Germline trimming cut 4 bases from V and 6 bases from J; bases unmatched to any gene: 8. CDR3 amino acids: CAISGTGGRGEQYF. The CDR3 coding sequence is TGTGCCATCAGTGGCACAGGGGGGAGAGGCGAGCAGTACTTC.

There are a few counts of this clonotype. The V and J genes are TRBV12-3 or TRBV12-4 and TRBJ2-5; D unclear. Trimming shortened V by 4 bases and J by 5 bases, and 14 bases separated the two germline ends. The CDR3 sequence is 14 residues long. The CDR3: CASSYPVATETQYF. For the CDR3, the DNA is TGTGCCAGCAGTTATCCGGTCGCCACGGAGACCCAGTACTTC.

CDR3 in amino acids: CASTSMSTEAFF. DNA of the CDR3: TGTGCCAGCACGAGTATGAGCACTGAAGCTTTCTTT. This chain uses TRBV12-3 or TRBV12-4 with TRBJ1-1; D not certain. This CDR3 has 12 residues. Trimming cost V 7 bases and J 4 bases, with 10 bases left between them.

The rearrangement links TRBV15 to TRBJ2-7, with a weak D call TRBD2 (5 bases). This CDR3 has 14 residues. Germline loops: CDR1 LNHNV, CDR2 YYDKDF (reference sequence). The germline V and J ends were trimmed by 4 bases and 5 bases, with 15 bases remaining between them. In DNA, the CDR3 is TGTGCCACCAGCACGCGAACCAGCGGCCACGAGCAGTACTTC. It yields the protein CATSTRTSGHEQYF.

V is TRBV9 and J is TRBJ1-2; D is undetermined. The V gene lost 3 bases and the J gene lost 4 bases, with 10 bases spanning the gap. In germline, CDR1 is SGDLS, CDR2 YYNGEE. The CDR3 has 13 residues. The CDR3 bases are TGTGCCAGCAGCGCCTTTACGGGCTATGGCTACACCTTC. Its translation is CASSAFTGYGYTF.

This clonotype was seen only a few times. This chain joins TRBV10-3 and TRBJ2-1, with 7 bases aligning to TRBD2. The CDR3 is 15 residues long. The junction had 3 bases not matched to a gene; V was cut back by 4 bases and J by 0 bases. Germline CDR1 reads ENHRY; CDR2 reads SYGVKD. The chain's CDR3 is CAISGGEGSYNEQFF. In DNA, the CDR3 is TGTGCCATCAGTGGGGGGGAGGGCTCCTACAATGAGCAGTTCTTC.

The gene calls are TRBV7-2 and TRBJ2-5; TRBD2 matches 11 bases. The CDR3 has 16 amino acids. V was clipped by 5 bases and J by 5 bases; unmatched bases: 10. Per germline, CDR1 SGHTA and CDR2 FQGNSA. This CDR3 reads CASSPPKLAGVETQYF. DNA for the CDR3: TGTGCCAGCAGCCCCCCAAAACTAGCGGGAGTTGAGACCCAGTACTTC.

CDR3 amino acids: CATSRDRETQYF. CDR3 sequence (DNA): TGTGCCACCAGCAGAGACCGGGAGACCCAGTACTTC. This chain uses TRBV15 with TRBJ2-1; the D is unclear. The end of the DNA fits TRBJ2-5 better, so the J call may be wrong. The CDR3 has 12 residues. In germline, CDR1 is LNHNV, CDR2 YYDKDF (reference sequence).

The chain combines TRBV24-1 with TRBJ2-5; a possible D gene is TRBD2 (5 bases). The CDR3 has 12 residues. The ends were cut back, 4 bases at V and 13 bases at J, with 15 bases in the middle. Germline CDR1 is KGHDR and CDR2 is SFDVKD. The CDR3: CATSDTYYGLYF. In nucleotides, the CDR3 is TGTGCCACCAGTGACACGTACTACGGACTGTACTTC.

This clonotype was observed a few times. The chain is built from TRBV3-1 and TRBJ2-2, with D uncertain. Germline loops: CDR1 LGHDT, CDR2 YNNKEL (reference sequence). The CDR3 is 16 residues long. The ends were cut back, 4 bases at V and 6 bases at J, with 18 bases in the middle. CDR3 protein: CASSPLSTTSAGELFF. The CDR3 DNA sequence: TGTGCCAGCAGCCCCCTTAGCACCACGAGCGCCGGGGAGCTGTTTTTT. The variable domain in full, completed from reference TRBV3-1 and TRBJ2-2, reads DTAVSQTPKYLVTQMGNDKSIKCEQNLGHDTMYWYKQDSKKFLKIMFSYNNKELIINETVPNRFSPKSPDKAHLNLHINSLELGDSAVYFCASSPLSTTSAGELFFGEGSRLTVL.

This clonotype was seen more than once but under ten times. This chain connects TRBV7-6 to TRBJ2-7; TRBD2 matches at 14 bases. After removal of 5 bases from V and 1 base from J, the junction contained 7 bases not matched to a gene. Germline CDR1 SGHVS, CDR2 FNYEAQ. This CDR3 has 17 residues. CDR3 in DNA: TGTGCCAGCAGCCCTGGGACTAGCGGGAGTGGGTCCTACGAGCAGTACTTC. Translation: CASSPGTSGSGSYEQYF.

The gene calls are TRBV2 and TRBJ2-3, with D unresolved. Per germline, CDR1 SNHLY and CDR2 FYNNEI. V was pared by 6 bases and J by 1 base, with 14 bases between. The CDR3 sequence is 15 residues long. CDR3 loop: CASSPMALGTDTQYF. CDR3 nucleotide sequence: TGTGCCAGCAGCCCCATGGCTTTGGGCACAGATACGCAGTATTTT.